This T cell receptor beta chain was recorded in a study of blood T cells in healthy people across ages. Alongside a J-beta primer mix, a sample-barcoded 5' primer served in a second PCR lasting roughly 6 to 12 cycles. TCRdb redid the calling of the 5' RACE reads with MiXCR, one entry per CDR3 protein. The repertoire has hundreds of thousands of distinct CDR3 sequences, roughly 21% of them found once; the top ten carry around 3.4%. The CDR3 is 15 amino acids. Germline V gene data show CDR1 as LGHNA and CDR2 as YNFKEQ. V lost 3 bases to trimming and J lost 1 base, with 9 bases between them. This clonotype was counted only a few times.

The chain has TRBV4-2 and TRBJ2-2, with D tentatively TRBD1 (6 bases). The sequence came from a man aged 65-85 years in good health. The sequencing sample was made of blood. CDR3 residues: CASSHAGENTGELFF. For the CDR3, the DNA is TGTGCCAGCAGCCACGCAGGGGAGAACACCGGGGAGCTGTTTTTT.